These 10 T cell receptor beta chains were all obtained from the same sample, sequenced in a study of blood T cell repertoires in COVID-19. TCRdb's copy holds only in-frame clones and misses some; the assay was immunoSEQ multiplex PCR. In the table there are around 150,000 clones, over 75% of which are singletons. The sequenced sample was PBMCs or T cells enriched from blood (not recorded which). The receptors come from a man aged 45 to 65 who had recovered from COVID-19.

The V and J genes are TRBV29-1 and TRBJ2-1; 8 bases map to TRBD2. The CDR3 has 16 amino acids. Germline V gives CDR1 SQVTM, CDR2 ANQGSEA. The V gene end was trimmed by 4 bases and the J gene end by 4 bases; junction bases not matched to a gene: 12. CDR3 protein: CSVVAGTRFGYNEQFF. CDR3 coding DNA: TGCAGCGTTGTAGCGGGGACTAGATTCGGATACAATGAGCAGTTCTTC.

Here the CDR3 reads CASSLAGLNAEAFF. The CDR3 nucleotides read TGTGCCAGCAGCTTAGCAGGGCTTAACGCTGAAGCTTTCTTT. The chain carries TRBV11-2 and TRBJ1-1; weak D call: TRBD1 (5 bases). Trimming cost V 1 base and J 6 bases, with 12 bases left between them. Germline-derived CDR1 and CDR2 are SGHAT and FQNNGV. This CDR3 spans 14 amino acids.

The chain combines TRBV7-8 with TRBJ1-1; 8 nucleotides align to TRBD1. This CDR3 spans 14 amino acids. Trimming cost V 5 bases and J 5 bases; bases outside gene matches: 7. Per germline, CDR1 SGHVS and CDR2 FQNEAQ. The CDR3 region has the DNA TGTGCCAGCAGCCCGAGACAGGGGTGGACTGAAGCTTTCTTT. This encodes CASSPRQGWTEAFF.

The chain carries TRBV2 and TRBJ1-6, with TRBD1 identical over 7 bases. Germline CDR1 reads SNHLY; CDR2 reads FYNNEI. This CDR3 has 13 residues. V shed 8 bases, J shed 7 bases, and the junction held 5 bases outside the gene matches. CDR3 region: CASGQALNSPLHF. The CDR3 coding sequence is TGTGCCAGCGGACAGGCCCTCAATTCACCCCTCCACTTT.

This clone was recorded once. The genes are TRBV13 and TRBJ2-7; 7 nucleotides match TRBD1. Germline lookup yields CDR1 PRHDT and CDR2 FYEKMQ (reference sequence). Trimming removed 2 bases from V and 5 bases from J; junction bases left unmatched: 12. The CDR3 sequence is 16 residues long. The CDR3 region is CASSLKLGRGSHEQYF. The CDR3 nucleotides read TGTGCCAGCAGCTTAAAACTCGGCAGGGGGTCCCACGAGCAGTACTTC.

The genes are TRBV28 and TRBJ2-7; D remains unclear. This CDR3 contains 14 residues. V was cut by 2 bases and J by 4 bases, with 12 bases left in between. Germline-derived CDR1 and CDR2 are MDHEN and SYDVKM. CDR3 bases: TGTGCCAGCAGTTTAGATCCAGCAGGTTACGAGCAGTACTTC. Encoded protein: CASSLDPAGYEQYF.

In its sample, this clone was seen once. The rearrangement joins TRBV5-4 to TRBJ2-1; D not certain. The CDR3 spans 14 residues. V dropped 3 bases and J dropped 0 bases, with 7 bases sitting between them. Germline V lookup: CDR1 SGHNT, CDR2 YYREEE (reference sequence). CDR3: CASSSFLSYNEQFF. The CDR3 DNA is TGTGCCAGCAGCTCTTTCCTCTCCTACAATGAGCAGTTCTTC.

This clone appeared once. The CDR3 nucleotides read TGTGCCAGCAGCCAAGAGGACAGGTCGGGTGGCTACACCTTC. Protein: CASSQEDRSGGYTF. The rearrangement joins TRBV4-2 to TRBJ1-2, with 7 bases identical to TRBD1. This CDR3 contains 14 residues. Germline values: CDR1 LGHNA, CDR2 YNFKEQ. V shed 0 bases, J shed 7 bases, and the junction held 5 bases outside the gene matches.

The rearrangement joins TRBV4-2 to TRBJ1-6; 9 nucleotides agree with TRBD1. The CDR3 runs 15 residues. V shed 1 base and J 5 bases; nucleotides not matched to a gene: 0. CDR1 and CDR2 (germline): LGHNA, YNFKEQ. As DNA, the CDR3 is TGTGCCAGCAGCCAAGGGACAGGGGATAATTCACCCCTCCACTTT. Translating gives CASSQGTGDNSPLHF.

The chain recombines TRBV6-1 with TRBJ1-5; D unresolved. Trimming took 2 bases from V and 4 from J, leaving 9 bases between them. Germline CDR1 MNHNS, CDR2 SASEGT. The CDR3 has 14 amino acids. The CDR3 nucleotides read TGTGCCAGCAGTGAAATCGACGGGAATCAGCCCCAGCATTTT. This sequence encodes CASSEIDGNQPQHF.